This is a list of T cell receptor beta chains from one sample in a study of shared clonotypes between healthy human individuals. Sequencing used immunoSEQ multiplex PCR; TCRdb keeps in-frame clones, though not all of them. The sample lists a few million clones, 90% to 95% occurring once. The sequenced sample was naive CD4+ T cells sorted from blood. These TCRs come from a man between 18 and 29 years old in good health. The CDR3 runs from the conserved cysteine through the conserved F or W. D genes are given only for firm matches. Only some rows state a clone size, as once, few, many or a class for expanded clones.

clone size	D gene	V gene	J gene	CDR3 DNA	CDR3 protein
NA	NA	TRBV28	TRBJ2-5	TGTGCCAGCAGTTTGCCCACAGGGAGGCGAGAGACCCAGTACTTC	CASSLPTGRRETQYF
NA	TRBD1	TRBV9	TRBJ1-6	TGTGCCAGCAGCGCCTCCCGGACAGGGTATAATTCACCCCTCCACTTT	CASSASRTGYNSPLHF
few	TRBD2	TRBV28	TRBJ2-2	TGTGCCAGCAGCGTACTAGCGGGGCCGAACACCGGGGAGCTGTTTTTT	CASSVLAGPNTGELFF
NA	NA	TRBV5-4	TRBJ2-2	TGTGCCAGCAGCTTTAGGGAGAACACCGGGGAGCTGTTTTTT	CASSFRENTGELFF
NA	NA	TRBV20-1	TRBJ1-6	TGCAGTGCTGGGGTCAATTCACCCCTCCACTTT	CSAGVNSPLHF
few	TRBD1	TRBV6-1	TRBJ1-5	TGTGCCAGCAGCATCGGGGGACAGACCTCGGGGCCCCAGCATTTT	CASSIGGQTSGPQHF
once	NA	TRBV19	TRBJ1-5	TGTGCCAGTAGTATAGTTTCGGCAGGACTGGGCAATCAGCCCCAGCATTTT	CASSIVSAGLGNQPQHF
NA	TRBD1	TRBV6-4	TRBJ1-6	TGTGCCAGCAGTTCCGGGACAGGGGTTAATTCACCCCTCCACTTT	CASSSGTGVNSPLHF
once	NA	TRBV6-1	TRBJ1-1	TGTGCCAGCAGTGCAACGGGACATTGGGAAGCTTTCTTT	CASSATGHWEAFF
NA	NA	TRBV25-1	TRBJ2-5	TGTGCCAGCAGTGAAGGAGGAGCCCTAGAGACCCAGTACTTC	CASSEGGALETQYF
NA	NA	TRBV5-1	TRBJ2-3	TGCGCCAGCGGCACAGGGGGGGTCGGTACAGATACGCAGTATTTT	CASGTGGVGTDTQYF
NA	NA	TRBV6-1	TRBJ2-2	TGTGCCAGCAGTGGTCGCGGAATGGCGACCGGGGAGCTGTTTTTT	CASSGRGMATGELFF
NA	TRBD1	TRBV27	TRBJ1-2	TGTGCCAGCAGTAAAGGACAGGGGATTGGAGAGAATGGCTACACCTTC	CASSKGQGIGENGYTF
NA	NA	TRBV30	TRBJ2-1	TGTGCCGGGAGCGGCTACAATGAGCAGTTCTTC	CAGSGYNEQFF
NA	NA	TRBV18	TRBJ2-1	TGTGCCAGCTCCCCCAGGGTGCTTGAAGGAAGGGAGCAGTTCTTC	CASSPRVLEGREQFF
NA	NA	TRBV18	TRBJ1-5	TGTGCCAGCTCACCAGACAGAGTCTCTTATCAGCCCCAGCATTTT	CASSPDRVSYQPQHF
NA	NA	TRBV7-9	TRBJ2-7	TGTGCCGGAAGTCACAATTGGGACTTC	CAGSHNWDF
NA	NA	TRBV12-5	TRBJ1-4	TGTGCTAGTGGCGAGGGGGAAAGGGCAACTAATGAAAAACTGTTTTTT	CASGEGERATNEKLFF
NA	NA	TRBV15	TRBJ2-7	TGTGCCACCAGCAGGGACAATGCGGGGGAGCAGTACTTC	CATSRDNAGEQYF
NA	NA	TRBV14	TRBJ1-6	TGTGCCAGCTCCCTGACAGGAGGCTATAATTCACCCCTCCACTTT	CASSLTGGYNSPLHF
NA	NA	TRBV2	TRBJ1-5	TGTGCCAGCAGTGAAGAGGCAGCCCCCGGGGAGCCCCAGCATTTT	CASSEEAAPGEPQHF
NA	NA	TRBV7-2	TRBJ2-1	TGTGCCAGCAGCTTTGATAGCGGTTACAATGAGCAGTTCTTC	CASSFDSGYNEQFF
NA	TRBD2	TRBV2	TRBJ2-3	TGTGCCACCGTAGCGGGGGGGTCCACAGATACGCAGTATTTT	CATVAGGSTDTQYF
NA	NA	TRBV30	TRBJ2-1	TGTGCCTGGAGACCCTACGGCAACTCCTACAATGAGCAGTTCTTC	CAWRPYGNSYNEQFF
NA	TRBD1	TRBV6-6	TRBJ2-4	TGTGCCAGCACCGGGGACAGGGGGGGAGGCAAAAACATTCAGTACTTC	CASTGDRGGGKNIQYF
NA	NA	TRBV7-6	TRBJ1-4	TGTGCCAGCAGCATGGACCTGACAGCCGCAACTAATGAAAAACTGTTTTTT	CASSMDLTAATNEKLFF
NA	NA	TRBV5-5	TRBJ1-4	TGTGCCAGCAGCTGGGCAACTAATGAAAAACTGTTTTTT	CASSWATNEKLFF
NA	TRBD2	TRBV30	TRBJ2-1	TGTGCCTGGATGGGCGGGAGCATCTACAATGAGCAGTTCTTC	CAWMGGSIYNEQFF
NA	TRBD2	TRBV5-1	TRBJ2-7	TGCGCCAGCAGCTTGGGTGACGGGAGGGGGTACGAGCAGTACTTC	CASSLGDGRGYEQYF
NA	TRBD2	TRBV2	TRBJ2-1	TGTGCCAGCAGTACCGGGACTAGCGGTTTCTTC	CASSTGTSGFF
NA	NA	TRBV7-3	TRBJ1-1	TGTGCCAGCAGCCTCATCATGAACACTGAAGCTTTCTTT	CASSLIMNTEAFF
NA	TRBD1	TRBV6-1	TRBJ1-1	TGTGCCAGCAGTGCCTGGACAGGGGGGCTTGGGCCAGGGGATGCTTTCTTT	CASSAWTGGLGPGDAFF
once	TRBD2	TRBV11-2	TRBJ2-7	TGTGCCAGCGCGGCGGGAGGGTCCGACGAGCAGTACTTC	CASAAGGSDEQYF
NA	NA	TRBV6-5	TRBJ2-2	TGTGCCAGCAGTTCCGGGGGCGGGAACACCGGGGAGCTGTTTTTT	CASSSGGGNTGELFF
NA	NA	TRBV7-9	TRBJ1-1	TGTGCCAGCAGCTTGGAAACTAACACTGAAGCTTTCTTT	CASSLETNTEAFF
NA	TRBD1	TRBV9	TRBJ1-2	TGTGCCAGCAGCGTAGAAGGGGGAACAGGGGGCAGGCGCTACACCTTC	CASSVEGGTGGRRYTF
NA	TRBD1	TRBV19	TRBJ2-7	TGTGCCAGTAGTACCGGGACAGAAAGAAGGTACGAGCAGTACTTC	CASSTGTERRYEQYF
NA	NA	TRBV5-1	TRBJ1-6	TGCGCCAGCAGCCTGGGACAACCCTATAATTCACCCCTCCACTTT	CASSLGQPYNSPLHF
NA	TRBD2	TRBV30	TRBJ2-5	TGTGCCTGGAGTCAGGGACTAGCGGGTCCGCGGTCTCCGTACTTC	CAWSQGLAGPRSPYF
NA	NA	TRBV5-1	TRBJ1-2	TGCGCCAGCGGAGCCCCCAGTACTAACTATGGCTACACCTTC	CASGAPSTNYGYTF
NA	NA	TRBV11-2	TRBJ1-3	TGTGCCAGCAACGCGAGGGGTGCTGGAAACACCATATATTTT	CASNARGAGNTIYF
NA	TRBD1	TRBV15	TRBJ2-6	TGTGCCACCAGCAGAGAGTGGGCAGGGGGTTCTGGGGCCAACGTCCTGACTTTC	CATSREWAGGSGANVLTF
NA	TRBD2	TRBV5-1	TRBJ2-7	TGCGCCAGCAGCTCTAGCGGCCAAACCTACGAGCAGTACTTC	CASSSSGQTYEQYF
NA	NA	TRBV10-3	TRBJ2-7	TGTGCCATCAGTGCAGGGGCCGGGAGCGGCGGTGAAGAGCAGTACTTC	CAISAGAGSGGEEQYF
NA	NA	TRBV6-6	TRBJ2-1	TGTGCCAGCAGTTATCCCGGGGCACAGCAGTTCTTC	CASSYPGAQQFF
NA	TRBD1	TRBV7-9	TRBJ2-3	TGTGCCAGCAGCTTAGGTACAGGGGTTGTGACAGATACGCAGTATTTT	CASSLGTGVVTDTQYF
NA	TRBD1	TRBV28	TRBJ1-3	TGTGCCAGCAGTTGGACTTACAGGGGGCCGAGCGGAAACACCATATATTTT	CASSWTYRGPSGNTIYF
NA	TRBD1	TRBV6-5	TRBJ1-5	TGTGCCAGCAGTTACGACAGGGGTCAGCCCCAGCATTTT	CASSYDRGQPQHF
NA	NA	TRBV2	TRBJ1-2	TGTGCCAGCAGCCGGCTCGACCTCGGGGTGGGGCGCAGGAATGGCTACACCTTC	CASSRLDLGVGRRNGYTF
NA	TRBD1	TRBV4-2	TRBJ1-1	TGTGCCAGCAGCTTGGCGGGACAGGGGGCCACTGAAGCTTTCTTT	CASSLAGQGATEAFF
NA	NA	TRBV28	TRBJ1-1	TGTGCCAGCAGTTCCCGCCGGGGACGGCGGACTGAAGCTTTCTTT	CASSSRRGRRTEAFF
NA	NA	TRBV10-2	TRBJ2-1	TGCGCCAGCAGTGATAGGACTACATACAATGAGCAGTTCTTC	CASSDRTTYNEQFF
NA	NA	TRBV6-5	TRBJ2-2	TGTGCCAGCAGTTACGGCCAAATCAGAACCGGGGAGCTGTTTTTT	CASSYGQIRTGELFF
NA	NA	TRBV29-1	TRBJ2-1	TGCAGCGTTAGGCGTGACCCCGACAATGAGCAGTTCTTC	CSVRRDPDNEQFF
NA	NA	TRBV4-3	TRBJ2-7	TGCGCCAGCAGCCAAGCCCTCCAAGAGCCCTCCTACGAGCAGTACTTC	CASSQALQEPSYEQYF
NA	NA	TRBV6-6	TRBJ1-4	TGTGCCACGACAGGAAATGAAAAACTGTTTTTT	CATTGNEKLFF
NA	TRBD1	TRBV30	TRBJ1-3	TGTGCCTGGACCGACAGGGGGGAAGGAAACACCATATATTTT	CAWTDRGEGNTIYF
NA	TRBD1	TRBV5-5	TRBJ1-4	TGTGCCAGCAGCTTACAGGACAGGGGGCTAGAAAAACTGTTTTTT	CASSLQDRGLEKLFF